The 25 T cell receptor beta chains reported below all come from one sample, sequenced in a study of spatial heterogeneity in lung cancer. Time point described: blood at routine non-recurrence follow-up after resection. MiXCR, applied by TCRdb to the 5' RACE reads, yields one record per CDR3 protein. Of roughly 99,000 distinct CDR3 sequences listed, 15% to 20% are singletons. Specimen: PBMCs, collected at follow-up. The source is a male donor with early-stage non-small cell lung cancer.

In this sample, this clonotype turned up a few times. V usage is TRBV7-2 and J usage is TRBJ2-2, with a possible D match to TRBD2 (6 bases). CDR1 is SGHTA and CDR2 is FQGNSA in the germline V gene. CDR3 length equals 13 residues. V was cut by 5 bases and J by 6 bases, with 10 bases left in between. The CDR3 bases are TGTGCCAGCAGCGGGCGGGACGCCGGGGAGCTGTTTTTT. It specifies CASSGRDAGELFF.

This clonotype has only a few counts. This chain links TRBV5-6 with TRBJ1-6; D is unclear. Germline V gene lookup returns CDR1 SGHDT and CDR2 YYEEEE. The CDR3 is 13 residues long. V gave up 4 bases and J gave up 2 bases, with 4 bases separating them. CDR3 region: CASSGTYNSPLHF. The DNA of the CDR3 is TGTGCCAGCAGCGGGACCTATAATTCACCCCTCCACTTT.

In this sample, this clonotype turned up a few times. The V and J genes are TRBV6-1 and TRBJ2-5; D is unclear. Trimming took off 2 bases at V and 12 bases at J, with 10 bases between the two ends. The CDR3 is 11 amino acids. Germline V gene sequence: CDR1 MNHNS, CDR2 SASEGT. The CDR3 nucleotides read TGTGCCAGCAGTGAAAACAGCCCGAAGTACTTC. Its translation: CASSENSPKYF.

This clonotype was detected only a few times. The chain's CDR3 is CASSMGLAATGELFF. The CDR3 DNA reads as TGTGCCAGCAGTATGGGACTAGCGGCCACCGGGGAGCTGTTTTTT. The chain combines TRBV12-3 or TRBV12-4 with TRBJ2-2; TRBD2 matches at 11 bases. CDR3 length: 15 residues. Trimming took 5 bases from V and 4 from J; bases not matched to a gene: 3.

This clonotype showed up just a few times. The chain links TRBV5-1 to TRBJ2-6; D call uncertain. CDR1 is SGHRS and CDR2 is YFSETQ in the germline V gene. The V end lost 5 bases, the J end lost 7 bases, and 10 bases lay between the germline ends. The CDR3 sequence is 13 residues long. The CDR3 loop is CASSSDNANVLTF. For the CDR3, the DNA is TGCGCCAGCAGTTCCGACAATGCCAACGTCCTGACTTTC.

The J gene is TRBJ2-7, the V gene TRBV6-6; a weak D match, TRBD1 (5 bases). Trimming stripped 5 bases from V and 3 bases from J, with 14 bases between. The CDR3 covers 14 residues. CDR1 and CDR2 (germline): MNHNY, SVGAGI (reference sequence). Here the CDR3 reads CASSPRQGVYEQYV. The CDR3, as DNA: TGTGCCAGCAGTCCCCGGCAAGGGGTCTACGAGCAGTACGTC.

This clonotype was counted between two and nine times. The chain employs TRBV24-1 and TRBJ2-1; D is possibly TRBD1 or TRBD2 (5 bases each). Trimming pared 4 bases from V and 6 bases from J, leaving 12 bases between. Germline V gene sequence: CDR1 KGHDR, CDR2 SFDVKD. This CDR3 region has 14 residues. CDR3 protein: CATSEKGRFNEQFF. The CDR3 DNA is TGTGCCACCAGTGAAAAGGGACGCTTCAATGAGCAGTTCTTC.

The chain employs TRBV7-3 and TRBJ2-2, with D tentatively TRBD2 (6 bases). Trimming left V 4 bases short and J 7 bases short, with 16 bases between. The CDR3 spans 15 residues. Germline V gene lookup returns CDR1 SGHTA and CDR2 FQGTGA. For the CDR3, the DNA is TGTGCCAGCAGCTCCCTGGGACTTACCAACGGGGAGCTGTTTTTT. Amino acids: CASSSLGLTNGELFF.

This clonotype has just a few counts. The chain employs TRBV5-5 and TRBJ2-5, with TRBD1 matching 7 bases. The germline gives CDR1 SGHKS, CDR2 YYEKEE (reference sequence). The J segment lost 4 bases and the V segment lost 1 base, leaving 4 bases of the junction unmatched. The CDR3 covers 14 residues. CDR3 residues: CASSLYRQGETQYF. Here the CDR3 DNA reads TGTGCCAGCAGCTTGTATAGACAGGGAGAGACCCAGTACTTC.

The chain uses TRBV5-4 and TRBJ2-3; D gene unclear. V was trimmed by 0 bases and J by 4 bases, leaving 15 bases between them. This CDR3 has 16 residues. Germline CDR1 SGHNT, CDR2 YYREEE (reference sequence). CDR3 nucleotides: TGTGCCAGCAGCTTGGTCGGGCTAGATACATCAGATACGCAGTATTTT. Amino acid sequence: CASSLVGLDTSDTQYF.

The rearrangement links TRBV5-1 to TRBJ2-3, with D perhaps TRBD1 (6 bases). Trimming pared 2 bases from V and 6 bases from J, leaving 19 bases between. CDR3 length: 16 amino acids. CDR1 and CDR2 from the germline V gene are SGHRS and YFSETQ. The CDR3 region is CASSFPPGSQGDTQYF. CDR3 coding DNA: TGCGCCAGCAGCTTTCCCCCCGGGTCCCAGGGGGATACGCAGTATTTT.

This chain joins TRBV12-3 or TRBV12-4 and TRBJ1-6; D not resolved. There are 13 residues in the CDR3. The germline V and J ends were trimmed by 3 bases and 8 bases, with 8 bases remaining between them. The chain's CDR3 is CASSFLLDSPLHF. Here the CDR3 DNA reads TGTGCCAGCAGTTTTCTTCTCGATTCACCCCTCCACTTT.

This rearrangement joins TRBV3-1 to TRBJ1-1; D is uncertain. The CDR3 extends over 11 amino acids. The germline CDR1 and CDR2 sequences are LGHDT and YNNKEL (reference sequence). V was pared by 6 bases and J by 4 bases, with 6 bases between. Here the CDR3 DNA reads TGTGCCAGCAGGCGGGCCACTGAAGCTTTCTTT. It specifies CASRRATEAFF.

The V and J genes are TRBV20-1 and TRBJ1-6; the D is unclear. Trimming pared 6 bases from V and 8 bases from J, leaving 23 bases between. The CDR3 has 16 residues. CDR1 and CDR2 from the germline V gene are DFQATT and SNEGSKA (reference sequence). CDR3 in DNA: TGCAGTGCAGAGAGAAGGACCAGGCTAAAAGATTCACCCCTCCACTTT. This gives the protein CSAERRTRLKDSPLHF.

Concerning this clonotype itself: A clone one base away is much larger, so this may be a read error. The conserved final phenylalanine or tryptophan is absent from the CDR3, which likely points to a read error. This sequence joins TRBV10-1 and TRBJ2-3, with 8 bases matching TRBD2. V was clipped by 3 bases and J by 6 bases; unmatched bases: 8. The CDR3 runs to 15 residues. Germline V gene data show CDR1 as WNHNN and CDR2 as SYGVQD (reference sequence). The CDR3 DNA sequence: TGCGCCAGCAGTGAACTAGCGGTGCCCTCGGATACGCAGTATTAT. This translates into CASSELAVPSDTQYY.

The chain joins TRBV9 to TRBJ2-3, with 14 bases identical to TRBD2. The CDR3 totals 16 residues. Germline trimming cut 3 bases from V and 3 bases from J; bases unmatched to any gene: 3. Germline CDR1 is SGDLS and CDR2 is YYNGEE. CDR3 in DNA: TGTGCCAGCAGCGCCGGACTAGCGGGAGGTACAGATACGCAGTATTTT. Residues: CASSAGLAGGTDTQYF.

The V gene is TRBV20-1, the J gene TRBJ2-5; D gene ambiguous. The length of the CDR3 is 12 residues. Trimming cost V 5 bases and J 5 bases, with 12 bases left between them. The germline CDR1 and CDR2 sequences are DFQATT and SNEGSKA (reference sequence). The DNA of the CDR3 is TGCAGTGCTTCAACAGTGCGTGAGACCCAGTACTTC. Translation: CSASTVRETQYF.

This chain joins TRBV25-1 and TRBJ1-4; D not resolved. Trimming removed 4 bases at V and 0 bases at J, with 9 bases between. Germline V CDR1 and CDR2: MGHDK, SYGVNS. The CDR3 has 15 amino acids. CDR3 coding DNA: TGTGCCAGCAGTGTATACTCTGCAACTAATGAAAAACTGTTTTTT. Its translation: CASSVYSATNEKLFF.

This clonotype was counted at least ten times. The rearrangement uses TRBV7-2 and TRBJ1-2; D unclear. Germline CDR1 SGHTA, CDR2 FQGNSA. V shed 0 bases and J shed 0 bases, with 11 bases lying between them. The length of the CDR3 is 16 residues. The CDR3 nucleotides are TGTGCCAGCAGCTTAGCGCAGAATCTTCCTAACTATGGCTACACCTTC. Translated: CASSLAQNLPNYGYTF.

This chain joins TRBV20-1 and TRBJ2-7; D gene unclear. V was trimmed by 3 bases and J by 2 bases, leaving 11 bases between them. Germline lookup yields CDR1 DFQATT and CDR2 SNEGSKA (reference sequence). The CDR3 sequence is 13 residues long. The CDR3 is CSASVGRTYEQYF. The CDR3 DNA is TGCAGTGCTAGTGTGGGCCGGACCTACGAGCAGTACTTC.

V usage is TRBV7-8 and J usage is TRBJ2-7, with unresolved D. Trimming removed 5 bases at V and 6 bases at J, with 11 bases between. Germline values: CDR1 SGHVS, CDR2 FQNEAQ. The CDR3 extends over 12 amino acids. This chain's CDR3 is CASSRPRAEQYF. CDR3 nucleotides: TGTGCCAGCAGCAGGCCAAGGGCCGAGCAGTACTTC.

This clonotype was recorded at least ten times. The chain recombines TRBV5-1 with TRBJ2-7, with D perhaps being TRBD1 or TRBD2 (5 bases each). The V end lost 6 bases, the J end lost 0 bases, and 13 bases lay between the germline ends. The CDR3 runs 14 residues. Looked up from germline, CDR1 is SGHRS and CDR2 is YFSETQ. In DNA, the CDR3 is TGCGCCAGCACCCCCTGGGACCCCTCCTACGAGCAGTACTTC. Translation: CASTPWDPSYEQYF. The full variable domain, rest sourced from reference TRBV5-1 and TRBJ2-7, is KAGVTQTPRYLIKTRGQQVTLSCSPISGHRSVSWYQQTPGQGLQFLFEYFSETQRNKGNFPGRFSGRQFSNSRSEMNVSTLELGDSALYLCASTPWDPSYEQYFGPGTRLTVT.

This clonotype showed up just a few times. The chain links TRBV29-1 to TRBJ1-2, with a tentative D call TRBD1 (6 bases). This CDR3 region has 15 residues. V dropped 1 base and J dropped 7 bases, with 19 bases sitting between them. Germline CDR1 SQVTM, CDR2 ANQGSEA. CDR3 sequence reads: CSVEVSPGATGGYTF. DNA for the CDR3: TGCAGCGTTGAAGTGTCTCCGGGGGCCACAGGTGGCTACACCTTC.

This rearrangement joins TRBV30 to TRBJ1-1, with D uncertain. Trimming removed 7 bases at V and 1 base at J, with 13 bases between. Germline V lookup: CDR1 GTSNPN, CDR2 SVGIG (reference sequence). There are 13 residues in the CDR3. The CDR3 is CASSAGENTEAFF. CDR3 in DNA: TGTGCCTCCTCCGCCGGGGAGAACACTGAAGCTTTCTTT.

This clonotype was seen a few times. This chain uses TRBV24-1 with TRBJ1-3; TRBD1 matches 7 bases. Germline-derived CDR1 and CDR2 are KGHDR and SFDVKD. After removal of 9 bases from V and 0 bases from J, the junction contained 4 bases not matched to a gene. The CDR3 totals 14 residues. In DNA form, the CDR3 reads TGTGCCACCGGGGACAGCAACTCTGGAAACACCATATATTTT. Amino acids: CATGDSNSGNTIYF.